A selection of T cell receptor beta chains follows, all from one sample in a study of blood T cell repertoires in COVID-19. Clones were sequenced by immunoSEQ multiplex PCR, and TCRdb holds only the in-frame ones, with some missing. The table lists under 95,000 clones, about 88% of them singletons, with roughly 5.4% in the top ten. Sequenced sample: peripheral blood. The receptors stem from a man aged 40-49 years with acute or convalescent COVID-19. CDR3s include the opening cysteine and the closing phenylalanine or tryptophan. The D gene is left open where the match is weak. Clone size appears in some rows only: once, few, many, or a class for an expanded clone.

j_call d_call v_call clone_size cdr3_nt cdr3_aa
TRBJ1-1 - TRBV6-5 - TGTGCCAGCAGTTACTCCCCCGTTCGGAACACTGAAGCTTTCTTT CASSYSPVRNTEAFF
TRBJ1-1 - TRBV6-5 - TGTGCCAGCAGCGCGGGTTGGGGTTCGAACACTGAAGCTTTCTTT CASSAGWGSNTEAFF
TRBJ1-1 TRBD1 TRBV30 once TGTGCCTGGAGGCCTCGGACAGGGGGTCGGACTAGGAACACTGAAGCTTTCTTT CAWRPRTGGRTRNTEAFF
TRBJ1-4 TRBD1 TRBV7-9 once TGTGCCAGCAGCCGAGCGGACAGGGCTAATGAAAAACTGTTTTTT CASSRADRANEKLFF
TRBJ1-6 TRBD1 TRBV4-1 - TGCGCCAGCAGCCAACACCTTGGGACAGGGGGCAGGGATTCACCCCTCCACTTT CASSQHLGTGGRDSPLHF
TRBJ1-4 TRBD1 TRBV5-8 - TGTGCCAGCAGCAGAGGACAGGGAGGTGAAAAACTGTTTTTT CASSRGQGGEKLFF
TRBJ2-3 - TRBV7-2 - TGTGCCAGCAGCTCCGTGGGGGGACTCACAGATACGCAGTATTTT CASSSVGGLTDTQYF
TRBJ2-3 - TRBV11-3 - TGTGCCAGCAGTTCATTTTGGCCAGATACGCAGTATTTT CASSSFWPDTQYF
TRBJ2-7 TRBD2 TRBV14 - TGTGCCAGCAGCCAAGATAGGCGACTAGCGGACTACGAGCAGTACTTC CASSQDRRLADYEQYF
TRBJ1-2 TRBD1 TRBV19 - TGTGCCAGTAGTGTCCAGGGGGCAGGAGGCTACACCTTC CASSVQGAGGYTF
TRBJ2-4 - TRBV24-1 - TGTGCCACCAGTGATTCTGTAGCCAAAAACATTCAGTACTTC CATSDSVAKNIQYF
TRBJ2-5 - TRBV20-1 - TGCAGTGCTAGCTTCGAGACCCAGTACTTC CSASFETQYF
TRBJ1-1 - TRBV27 - TGTGCCAGCATACGCAGGTTTGGATACACTGAAGCTTTCTTT CASIRRFGYTEAFF
TRBJ1-1 - TRBV7-9 few TGTGCCAGCAGCTTAGGGGGAGGTCAGAAGAACACTGAAGCTTTCTTT CASSLGGGQKNTEAFF
TRBJ1-3 - TRBV7-2 - TGTGCCAGCAGCTTAGCGGCGGGGAAAATTAACACCATATATTTT CASSLAAGKINTIYF
TRBJ1-5 - TRBV12-1 - TGTGCCGGCGACAGGAATAATCAGCCCCAGCATTTT CAGDRNNQPQHF
TRBJ1-3 - TRBV6-5 - TGTGCCAGCAGAAGGGGCTCTGGAAACACCATATATTTT CASRRGSGNTIYF
TRBJ1-1 - TRBV2 - TGTGCCAACGGAGAGGGGGGGGCCACTGAAGCTTTCTTT CANGEGGATEAFF
TRBJ1-6 TRBD1 TRBV5-1 - TGCGCCAGCAGCCTCCGGGACAGGGTGACTAATTCACCCCTCCACTTT CASSLRDRVTNSPLHF
TRBJ2-7 - TRBV30 - TGTGCCTGGAGTCCTCTAGTCTCCGAGCAGTACTTC CAWSPLVSEQYF
TRBJ2-2 - TRBV5-4 - TGTGCCAGCAGCAGGATCGGACGGGGCACCGGGGAGCTGTTTTTT CASSRIGRGTGELFF
TRBJ1-2 TRBD1 TRBV16 - TGTGCCAGCAGCCGACCAGGGACAGGGGGAGATGGCTACACCTTC CASSRPGTGGDGYTF
TRBJ2-5 - TRBV3-1/TRBV3-2 once TGTGCCAGCAGCCAGCGAACGACCCAGTACTTC CASSQRTTQYF
TRBJ1-4 TRBD1 TRBV20-1 - TGCAGTGCTAGTAAGTCCCTAGGACAGGGGAATGAAAAACTGTTTTTT CSASKSLGQGNEKLFF
TRBJ1-2 - TRBV7-9 - TGTGCCAGCAGCTTAGTTGACAGGTTCCTAGGCTACACCTTC CASSLVDRFLGYTF
TRBJ1-2 - TRBV7-2 - TGTGCCAGCAGCCCTGGACAGAAACCCTATGGCTACACCTTC CASSPGQKPYGYTF
TRBJ2-1 TRBD1 TRBV24-1 - TGTGCCACCAGTCAGAGACAGGGGGTTTTTGGCAATGAGCAGTTCTTC CATSQRQGVFGNEQFF
TRBJ1-4 TRBD1 TRBV27 - TGTGCCAGCAGTTTAATCGGACAGGAACTGTTTTTT CASSLIGQELFF
TRBJ1-5 - TRBV12-3/TRBV12-4 few TGTGCCAGCAGGGGACTGGGCGATCAGCCCCAGCATTTT CASRGLGDQPQHF
TRBJ1-6 - TRBV20-1 - TGCAGTGCTAGTAGTAGTTTTAATTCACCCCTCCACTTT CSASSSFNSPLHF
TRBJ1-4 TRBD1 TRBV13 - TGTGCCAGCAGCTTAGGGTCGGGAGGGACAGGGGATGAAAAACTGTTTTTT CASSLGSGGTGDEKLFF
TRBJ1-1 TRBD1 TRBV7-9 - TGTGCCAGCAGCCGGACAGGGAACACTGAAGCTTTCTTT CASSRTGNTEAFF
TRBJ1-1 - TRBV5-6 - TGTGCCAGCAGCTTCCCACCAGACACGAACACTGAAGCTTTCTTT CASSFPPDTNTEAFF
TRBJ1-4 - TRBV12-3/TRBV12-4 once TGTGCCAGCAGTTTGTCAGGCCGGGAAAAACTGTTTTTT CASSLSGREKLFF
TRBJ1-3 - TRBV10-3 - TGTGCCATCAGTGAGTCGGGCCTACAGGGACTAAGCTCTGGAAACACCATATATTTT CAISESGLQGLSSGNTIYF